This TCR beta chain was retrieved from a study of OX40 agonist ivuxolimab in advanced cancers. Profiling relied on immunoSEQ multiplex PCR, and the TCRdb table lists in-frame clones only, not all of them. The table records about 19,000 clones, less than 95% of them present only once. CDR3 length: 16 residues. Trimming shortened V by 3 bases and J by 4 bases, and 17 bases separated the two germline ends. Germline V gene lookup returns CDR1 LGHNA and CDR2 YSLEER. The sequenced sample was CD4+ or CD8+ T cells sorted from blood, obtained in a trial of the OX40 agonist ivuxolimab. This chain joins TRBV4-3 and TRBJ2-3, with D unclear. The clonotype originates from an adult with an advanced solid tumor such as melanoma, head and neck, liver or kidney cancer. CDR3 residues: CASSQGKTKGSDTQYF. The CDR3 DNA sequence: TGCGCCAGCAGCCAGGGGAAAACCAAAGGGTCAGATACGCAGTATTTT.